This section outlines one TCR beta chain sequence together with its context. This clonotype was observed at least ten times. Its antigen remains unidentified. Nothing much larger sits one base from this clone, and base qualities are not available. The sample is drawn from a study. The reads were generated on an Illumina MiSeq. TCRdb passed the public sequencing reads through fastp at Q25 and MiXCR, retaining productive beta sequences. Identical CDR3 proteins give one entry, which carries the most common genes and DNA. The sample records approximately 4,300 distinct CDR3 sequences, more than 9% of which are singletons. The ten largest clonotypes hold approximately 13% of the sample. As encoded in the germline V gene, CDR1 is KGHSH while CDR2 is LQKENI. Measured from the cysteine to the phenylalanine, the CDR3 is 15 residues long. Solely the CDR3 DNA is kept, with 45 bases framed from the first base. V is cut back by 6 bases and J by 10 bases, with 12 bases in the junction unmatched.

This receptor was obtained from a human donor with rheumatoid arthritis. The sequenced sample was CD4+ T cells from synovial fluid. The sequence joins TRBV18 to TRBJ2-3; 11 bases in the middle match TRBD2. The DNA reads TGTGCCAGCTCGCCGGGGACTAGCGGACGGGGTGCGCAGTATTTT. It is translated as CASSPGTSGRGAQYF.